These 22 T cell receptor beta chains were all obtained from the same sample, sequenced in a study of blood T cell repertoires in COVID-19 (dated by TCRdb to the early 2020s). Library preparation employed the immunoSEQ multiplex PCR assay. TCRdb holds this immuneACCESS table with in-frame rearrangements only. Some clones are missing; in checked studies, unresolved V genes explain under half, and the rest has no known cause. This sample has roughly 70,000 clones in its table, and about 80% of those were observed once. Of the sample, around 9.6% is held by the ten largest clones. Sequenced sample: peripheral blood. Receptors originate from a human donor in a cohort sampled during active COVID-19.

The chain has TRBV27 and TRBJ2-5, with 10 bases identical to TRBD1. V lost 2 bases and J lost 5; bases outside the gene matches: 8. This CDR3 comprises 16 residues. The germline V gene encodes CDR1 MNHEY and CDR2 SMNVEV (reference sequence). In DNA, the CDR3 is TGTGCCAGCAGTTTACTTCCCGGGACAGGGGTTGAGACCCAGTACTTC. This codes for CASSLLPGTGVETQYF.

The chain is built from TRBV6-5 and TRBJ1-1, with a weak D call TRBD1 (5 bases). Germline CDR1 and CDR2: MNHEY and SVGAGI. V was trimmed by 8 bases and J by 0 bases, leaving 7 bases between them. This CDR3 has 12 amino acids. The CDR3 region is CASDRMNTEAFF. The CDR3 nucleotides read TGTGCCAGCGACAGAATGAACACTGAAGCTTTCTTT.

The CDR3 region has the DNA TGTGCCAGCAGCTTATCCGGGATTGCCTACGAGCAGTACTTC. Encoded protein: CASSLSGIAYEQYF. V usage is TRBV7-8 and J usage is TRBJ2-7; maybe TRBD2 (5 bases). This CDR3 has 14 residues. Germline-derived CDR1 and CDR2 are SGHVS and FQNEAQ. Trimming left V 2 bases short and J 2 bases short, with 10 bases between.

The CDR3 bases are TGTGCCAGCCTGGGGACAGCCCTTTATGGCTACACCTTC. It translates to CASLGTALYGYTF. The chain joins TRBV6-5 to TRBJ1-2, with 7 bases that match TRBD1. This CDR3 contains 13 residues. The trim removed 8 bases at V and 5 bases at J, leaving 8 bases unmatched. Germline assignment: CDR1 MNHEY and CDR2 SVGAGI.

This chain links TRBV28 with TRBJ2-5; TRBD2 aligns across 15 bases. V was pared by 6 bases and J by 2 bases, with 7 bases of the junction left unmatched. Per germline, CDR1 MDHEN and CDR2 SYDVKM. The CDR3 runs 17 residues. The CDR3 loop reads CASSRGLAGGGQETQYF. CDR3 sequence (DNA): TGTGCCAGCAGCAGGGGACTAGCGGGAGGCGGACAAGAGACCCAGTACTTC. The full variable domain, completed using reference TRBV28 and TRBJ2-5, is DVKVTQSSRYLVKRTGEKVFLECVQDMDHENMFWYRQDPGLGLRLIYFSYDVKMKEKGDIPEGYSVSREKKERFSLILESASTNQTSMYLCASSRGLAGGGQETQYFGPGTRLLVL.

This rearrangement joins TRBV11-3 to TRBJ2-2, with 13 bases aligning to TRBD2. Germline CDR1 reads SGHNT; CDR2 reads YENEEA. J lost 0 bases, V lost 5 bases, and 3 bases had no gene match. This CDR3 region has 17 residues. CDR3 loop: CASSPGTSGTNTGELFF. The CDR3 coding sequence is TGTGCCAGCAGCCCCGGGACTAGCGGGACGAACACCGGGGAGCTGTTTTTT.

CDR3: CASSLLQGQGAGGYTF. CDR3 bases: TGTGCCAGCAGCTTACTGCAGGGACAGGGGGCCGGTGGCTACACCTTC. This sequence joins TRBV11-2 and TRBJ1-2; TRBD1 matches 12 bases. Per germline, CDR1 SGHAT and CDR2 FQNNGV. V was pared by 2 bases and J by 7 bases, with 8 bases of the junction left unmatched. The CDR3 runs to 16 residues.

V and J are TRBV28 and TRBJ1-6; the D is unclear. Germline V lookup: CDR1 MDHEN, CDR2 SYDVKM. There are 16 residues in the CDR3. The ends were cut back, 3 bases at V and 9 bases at J, with 18 bases in the middle. The CDR3 loop reads CASSLAETFLGSPLHF. CDR3 DNA sequence: TGTGCCAGCAGTTTGGCCGAGACATTCTTGGGTTCACCCCTCCACTTT.

This clone showed up just a few times. The CDR3 spells CASSPQRTSGSTDTQYF. DNA of the CDR3: TGTGCCAGCTCACCGCAGCGGACTAGCGGAAGCACAGATACGCAGTATTTT. The rearrangement uses TRBV18 and TRBJ2-3, with 10 nucleotides matching TRBD2. The V segment lost 3 bases and the J segment 0 bases; nucleotides outside the gene matches: 6. Germline assignment: CDR1 KGHSH and CDR2 LQKENI. This CDR3 region has 17 residues.

The J gene is TRBJ2-7, the V gene TRBV9, with 8 nucleotides matching TRBD2. CDR3 length equals 16 residues. V lost 1 base to trimming and J lost 7 bases; unmatched junction nucleotides: 13. Germline V gene data show CDR1 as SGDLS and CDR2 as YYNGEE. The chain's CDR3 is CASSVTQTGGPGEQYF. The DNA for the CDR3 is TGTGCCAGCAGCGTAACCCAAACGGGAGGGCCGGGTGAGCAGTACTTC.

The chain carries TRBV29-1 and TRBJ2-6, with D hard to call. The CDR3 extends over 14 amino acids. Trimming stripped 4 bases from V and 2 bases from J, with 9 bases between. The germline V gene has CDR1 SQVTM and CDR2 ANQGSEA. This chain's CDR3 is CSVATGAGANVLTF. CDR3 DNA sequence: TGCAGCGTTGCCACGGGTGCTGGGGCCAACGTCCTGACTTTC. The full variable domain, in which reference TRBV29-1 and TRBJ2-6 provide the parts outside the CDR3, is SAVISQKPSRDICQRGTSLTIQCQVDSQVTMMFWYRQQPGQSLTLIATANQGSEATYESGFVIDKFPISRPNLTFSTLTVSNMSPEDSSIYLCSVATGAGANVLTFGAGSRLTVL.

Regarding this clone: The junction shows a germline mismatch at one end, possibly a read error. This chain uses TRBV9 with TRBJ2-7; 7 bases match TRBD1. The CDR3 loop spans 13 amino acids. Germline V gives CDR1 SGDLS, CDR2 YYNGEE. CDR3 bases: TGTGCCAGCAGCGATCGGGACAGCTACAAGCAGTACTTC. Protein product: CASSDRDSYKQYF.

V is TRBV5-1 and J is TRBJ1-6, with a tentative D call TRBD1 (6 bases). Germline loops: CDR1 SGHRS, CDR2 YFSETQ. There are 17 residues in the CDR3. The V and J ends lost 4 bases and 0 bases respectively, with 14 bases between them. The CDR3 nucleotides are TGCGCCAGCAGCCGGGACACGGACAGCTCCTATAATTCACCCCTCCACTTT. Amino acid sequence: CASSRDTDSSYNSPLHF.

V is TRBV10-3 and J is TRBJ2-5; D uncertain. Germline lookup yields CDR1 ENHRY and CDR2 SYGVKD. V was pared by 0 bases and J by 2 bases, with 7 bases between. The CDR3 length is 14 residues. The CDR3 DNA reads as TGTGCCATCAGTGAGTCGTTGGCTCAAGAGACCCAGTACTTC. It is translated as CAISESLAQETQYF.

This chain joins TRBV5-1 and TRBJ2-7, with 15 positions matching TRBD2. The CDR3 extends over 15 amino acids. Unmatched junction bases numbered 3, after V lost 4 bases and J lost 4 bases. In germline, CDR1 is SGHRS, CDR2 YFSETQ. The CDR3 loop is CASSLGTSGRYEQYF. The DNA of the CDR3 is TGCGCCAGCAGCCTCGGGACTAGCGGGAGGTACGAGCAGTACTTC.

The chain combines TRBV21-1 with TRBJ1-5. TRBV21-1 represents a pseudogene. CDR3 length equals 15 residues. The CDR3 sequence: CASSKGRSSNQPQHF. CDR3 bases: TGTGCCAGCAGCAAAGGCCGGAGTAGCAATCAGCCCCAGCATTTT.

The chain combines TRBV2 with TRBJ2-2, with TRBD2 matching 15 bases. Germline V gives CDR1 SNHLY, CDR2 FYNNEI. V lost 6 bases, J lost 3 bases, and 8 bases stayed unmatched. The CDR3 loop spans 18 amino acids. The CDR3 bases are TGTGCCAGCAGGGGTGGACTAGCGGGAGGGCCGTACACCGGGGAGCTGTTTTTT. This codes for CASRGGLAGGPYTGELFF.

The rearrangement uses TRBV5-1 and TRBJ2-5; possible D gene TRBD2, 6 bases. The CDR3 loop spans 16 amino acids. The V gene lost 4 bases and the J gene lost 5 bases, with 21 bases spanning the gap. Per the germline V gene, CDR1 is SGHRS and CDR2 is YFSETQ. CDR3 residues: CASSGLTRTLGETQYF. CDR3 bases: TGCGCCAGCAGCGGCCTGACTAGGACCCTTGGGGAGACCCAGTACTTC.

The chain combines TRBV9 with TRBJ1-2, with a possible D match to TRBD1 (5 bases). V was pared by 0 bases and J by 4 bases, with 13 bases between. Germline V lookup: CDR1 SGDLS, CDR2 YYNGEE. The CDR3 extends over 15 amino acids. In DNA, the CDR3 is TGTGCCAGCAGCGTAGATCTGGGGCGTAGCTATGGCTACACCTTC. Encoded protein: CASSVDLGRSYGYTF.

The chain employs TRBV7-3 and TRBJ2-1; 8 bases align to TRBD2. Germline loops: CDR1 SGHTA, CDR2 FQGTGA. The length of the CDR3 is 17 residues. V gave up 5 bases and J gave up 8 bases; unmatched junction bases: 17. The chain's CDR3 is CASSISHAGGVLDEQFF. The CDR3 DNA follows: TGTGCCAGCAGCATCAGCCATGCGGGGGGAGTTCTGGATGAGCAGTTCTTC.

V gene TRBV6-5 combines with J gene TRBJ1-2; TRBD1 agrees at 7 bases. The trim removed 6 bases at V and 1 base at J, leaving 2 bases unmatched. This CDR3 region has 13 residues. Germline V gene lookup returns CDR1 MNHEY and CDR2 SVGAGI. CDR3 in DNA: TGTGCCAGCAGACGGGACAGTAACTATGGCTACACCTTC. The encoded protein is CASRRDSNYGYTF.

The rearrangement uses TRBV7-3 and TRBJ2-1, with TRBD1 matching over 8 bases. The V segment lost 5 bases and the J segment 0 bases; nucleotides outside the gene matches: 3. The length of the CDR3 is 15 residues. CDR1 is SGHTA and CDR2 is FQGTGA in the germline V gene. CDR3 loop: CASSRTGSSYNEQFF. The CDR3 region has the DNA TGTGCCAGCAGCCGGACAGGGAGCTCCTACAATGAGCAGTTCTTC.